The entry below gives a single T cell receptor (beta chain) sequence along with its context. These data are taken from a study of PD-1 blockade in classical Hodgkin lymphoma. Every one of the patients relapsed after autologous stem cell transplantation (brentuximab vedotin exposure was variable). Patients' outcomes at their best amounted to complete response, partial response or progressive disease. Produced via immunoSEQ multiplex PCR; TCRdb's table is partial and in-frame only. The sample yields about 13,000 clones, over 75% seen once. The CDR3 contains 15 residues. The ends were cut back, 4 bases at V and 5 bases at J, with 14 bases in the middle. The germline V gene encodes CDR1 MGHRA and CDR2 YSYEKL.

The receptor's source is a human donor with classical Hodgkin lymphoma. V gene TRBV4-1 combines with J gene TRBJ1-4, with D possibly being TRBD1 (6 bases). The sequenced sample was peripheral blood mononuclear cells (PBMCs), obtained at baseline. The DNA of the CDR3 is TGCGCCAGCAGCCGTTTACAGGGTGGAAATGAAAAACTGTTTTTT. It yields the protein CASSRLQGGNEKLFF.